These T cell receptor beta chains were read from a single sample in a study of spatial heterogeneity in lung cancer. TCRdb reprocessed the 5' RACE reads via MiXCR and lists one record per CDR3 protein. Of around 100,000 distinct CDR3 sequences detected, 10% to 12% appear once; the ten largest clones hold less than 25%. This material consisted of PBMCs, taken at follow-up. These receptors were obtained from a female donor with early-stage non-small cell lung cancer. CDR3s include the opening cysteine and the closing phenylalanine or tryptophan. A D gene is named only where the DNA matches it firmly. Clone size is stated in some rows and not others, as once, few, many or a class when expanded.

size	D	V	J	DNA	CDR3
few	.	TRBV20-1	TRBJ1-2	TGCAGTGCTAGACCACCCCCCGGACAGAGCAACTATGGCTACACCTTC	CSARPPPGQSNYGYTF
few	.	TRBV12-3/TRBV12-4	TRBJ1-1	TGTGCCAGCAGCCAACAGACTTTGAACACTGAAGCTTTCTTT	CASSQQTLNTEAFF
.	TRBD1	TRBV5-1	TRBJ2-1	TGCGCCAGCAGCCCTACGCTCCTGGGACAGACATACAATGAGCAGTTCTTC	CASSPTLLGQTYNEQFF
.	TRBD2	TRBV4-2	TRBJ2-5	TGTGCCAGCAGCCAAGTCGGGACTAGTCGGGCCCAGTACTTC	CASSQVGTSRAQYF
few	TRBD1	TRBV6-1	TRBJ1-5	TGTGCCAGCATTCAGGACAGGGCAATCAATAGCAATCAGCCCCAGCATTTT	CASIQDRAINSNQPQHF
many	TRBD1	TRBV28	TRBJ2-5	TGTGCCAGCAAACCCCCCAGGGGGCGACAAGAGACCCAGTACTTC	CASKPPRGRQETQYF
many	TRBD2	TRBV9	TRBJ2-1	TGTGCCAGCAGCCCCCGAACTAGCGGCAACAATGAGCAGTTCTTC	CASSPRTSGNNEQFF
.	.	TRBV21-1	TRBJ1-1	TGTGCCAGCAGCGACAGGGAAAACACTGAAGCTTTCTTT	CASSDRENTEAFF
.	.	TRBV28	TRBJ1-4	TGTGCCAGCAGTTCCGAGGGGAGTACGAATGAAAAACTGTTTTTT	CASSSEGSTNEKLFF
many	.	TRBV2	TRBJ1-1	TGTGCCAGCTGGCAGGGAGGAGGGACTGAAGCTTTCTTT	CASWQGGGTEAFF
many	TRBD2	TRBV19	TRBJ2-3	TGTGCCGTAAGATCCAGGACTAGCGGGACCACAGATACGCAGTATTTT	CAVRSRTSGTTDTQYF
.	TRBD2	TRBV24-1	TRBJ2-1	TGTGCCACCAGTCCCTGGACTAGACCCGATGAGCAGTTCTTC	CATSPWTRPDEQFF
many	.	TRBV7-9	TRBJ2-1	TGTGCCAGCAGTTCAGGACGGCGCTCCTACAATGAGCAGTTCTTC	CASSSGRRSYNEQFF
.	TRBD1	TRBV5-5	TRBJ1-2	TGTGCCAGCAGCCAACAGGGGGCTAACTATGGCTACACCTTC	CASSQQGANYGYTF
many	TRBD1	TRBV24-1	TRBJ2-2	TGTGCCACCAGTGATTTTGAGCCCCGGACAGGGGGCTTCGGGGAGCTGTTTTTT	CATSDFEPRTGGFGELFF
few	.	TRBV29-1	TRBJ2-1	TGCAGCGTTGGCGGGACCGAGTTCTACAATGAGCAGTTCTTC	CSVGGTEFYNEQFF
few	.	TRBV7-9	TRBJ2-3	TGTGCCAGCAGCTTAGAGGGAGTCCGCACAGATACGCAGTATTTT	CASSLEGVRTDTQYF
.	.	TRBV7-2	TRBJ1-1	TGTGCCAGCAACTGGGAGAGGAACACTGAAGCTTTCTTT	CASNWERNTEAFF
few	.	TRBV6-5	TRBJ1-1	TGTGCCAGCAGTGGAGGGGCTACTGAAGCTTTCTTT	CASSGGATEAFF
.	.	TRBV11-1	TRBJ2-4	TGTGCCAGCAGCTTAGCGCGTGGAGACAAAAACATTCAGTACTTC	CASSLARGDKNIQYF
.	.	TRBV27	TRBJ1-2	TGTGCCAGCAGGCGAAGACAAGAGACAAACTATGGCTACACCTTC	CASRRRQETNYGYTF
.	TRBD2	TRBV6-2/TRBV6-3	TRBJ2-3	TGTGCCAGCAGTTACTCGCCTAGCGGGGGCACAGATACGCAGTATTTT	CASSYSPSGGTDTQYF
few	TRBD1	TRBV27	TRBJ2-7	TGTGCCAGCGGCGACAGGGGGACGAACGAGCAGTACTTC	CASGDRGTNEQYF
.	TRBD2	TRBV12-5	TRBJ2-1	TGTGCTAGTGGGGGTCGACTAGCGGGAGGGAATGAGCAGTTCTTC	CASGGRLAGGNEQFF
.	.	TRBV6-5	TRBJ2-5	TGTGCCAGCAGGGAACAGACCCAAGAGACCCAGTACTTC	CASREQTQETQYF
few	.	TRBV7-2	TRBJ2-1	TGTGCCAGCAGCTTAGCGGGGATAGGGGCCGACGAGCAGTTCTTC	CASSLAGIGADEQFF
.	.	TRBV12-3/TRBV12-4	TRBJ2-3	TGTGCCAGCAGTTTAGGGTCGGCAGGGTACACAGATACGCAGTATTTT	CASSLGSAGYTDTQYF
few	.	TRBV15	TRBJ1-3	TGTGCCACCAGCAGATGGTCAGGAAACACCATATATTTT	CATSRWSGNTIYF
many	.	TRBV7-8	TRBJ2-3	TGTGCCAGCAGCTCACAGAGCCTTAGCACAGATACGCAGTATTTT	CASSSQSLSTDTQYF
.	.	TRBV12-3/TRBV12-4	TRBJ2-2	TGTGCCAGCAGTTTCGGGCAGGGTAACACCGGGGAGCTGTTTTTT	CASSFGQGNTGELFF
.	.	TRBV20-1	TRBJ1-2	TGCAGTGCTACCCCCTTTGGGGGGATTAACTATGGCTACACCTTC	CSATPFGGINYGYTF